These T cell receptor beta chains were read from a single sample in a study of blood T cells in healthy people across ages. TCRdb used MiXCR to reprocess the 5' RACE reads, holding one entry per CDR3 protein. Seen here are around 620,000 distinct CDR3 sequences, 25% to 30% observed once, and the top ten hold approximately 17%. What was sequenced was blood. The source is a woman in her sixties or seventies in good health. The CDR3 runs from the conserved cysteine through the conserved F or W. Each record gives: clone size, J gene, CDR3 length, V gene, D gene, CDR3 protein, CDR3 DNA. The D gene is left open where the match is weak. The size entry is marked missing in some rows and otherwise reads once, few, many or a size class.

>few|TRBJ2-4|15|TRBV6-6|TRBD2
CASSYSAGGQNIQYF
TGTGCCAGCAGTTACTCTGCGGGGGGGCAAAACATTCAGTACTTC
>.|TRBJ2-1|13|TRBV29-1|TRBD2
CSARINGRNEQFF
TGCAGCGCCCGAATAAACGGGAGGAATGAGCAGTTCTTC
>few|TRBJ2-6|11|TRBV5-1|.
CASSLGRHLTF
TGCGCCAGCAGCTTGGGACGACACCTGACTTTC
>few|TRBJ2-6|17|TRBV5-1|.
CASSPRTESSGANVLTF
TGCGCCAGCAGCCCACGGACGGAGAGCTCTGGGGCCAACGTCCTGACTTTC
>few|TRBJ1-1|16|TRBV7-3|TRBD1
CASSPRQGAPTPEAFF
TGTGCCAGCAGCCCGCGACAGGGAGCCCCAACACCTGAAGCTTTCTTT
>.|TRBJ2-2|14|TRBV7-9|.
CASSWGPNTGELFF
TGTGCCAGCAGCTGGGGACCAAACACCGGGGAGCTGTTTTTT
>few|TRBJ2-3|14|TRBV3-1|TRBD2
CASSSSGGADTQYF
TGTGCCAGCAGCTCCAGCGGGGGGGCAGATACGCAGTATTTT
>few|TRBJ2-5|17|TRBV7-8|TRBD2
CASSGLAGGQVGETQHF
TGTGCCAGCAGCGGACTAGCGGGGGGCCAGGTCGGAGAGACCCAGCACTTC
>.|TRBJ2-2|14|TRBV7-9|.
CASSLVTTTGELFF
TGTGCCAGCAGCTTAGTGACCACCACCGGGGAGCTGTTTTTT
>once|TRBJ1-2|14|TRBV6-6|.
CASSPPDRHGGYTF
TGTGCCAGCAGCCCACCGGACCGTCACGGGGGCTACACCTTC
>few|TRBJ1-1|16|TRBV7-2|.
CASSFQGQIPGTEAFF
TGTGCCAGCAGCTTCCAAGGACAGATCCCCGGAACTGAAGCTTTCTTT
>.|TRBJ2-5|12|TRBV29-1|.
CSAQSFGETQYF
TGCAGCGCGCAGAGTTTCGGAGAGACCCAGTACTTC
>.|TRBJ1-3|14|TRBV6-5|.
CASSYSNSAFPIYF
TGTGCCAGCAGTTACTCGAATTCAGCCTTTCCCATATATTTT
>few|TRBJ2-1|13|TRBV12-3/TRBV12-4|TRBD2
CASTPSGLNEQFF
TGTGCCAGCACCCCTAGCGGCCTCAATGAGCAGTTCTTC
>few|TRBJ2-3|16|TRBV10-3|.
CAISESMGPSPDTQYF
TGTGCCATCAGTGAGTCGATGGGGCCCTCCCCAGATACGCAGTATTTT
>few|TRBJ2-5|13|TRBV7-3|.
CASSSGMGETQYF
TGTGCCAGCAGCTCGGGGATGGGAGAGACCCAGTACTTC
>few|TRBJ2-1|16|TRBV3-1|.
CANSPPRSGSYNEQFF
TGTGCCAACAGCCCCCCGAGGAGTGGGTCCTACAATGAGCAGTTCTTC
>few|TRBJ2-5|14|TRBV29-1|.
CSVMGLTRRETQYF
TGCAGCGTTATGGGACTCACCAGGAGAGAGACCCAGTACTTC
>.|TRBJ1-1|13|TRBV20-1|TRBD1
CSARGTGDTEAFF
TGCAGTGCTAGAGGGACAGGGGACACTGAAGCTTTCTTT
>.|TRBJ1-1|14|TRBV29-1|.
CSSSRGGVGTEAFF
TGCAGCTCCTCCCGGGGGGGAGTAGGGACTGAAGCTTTCTTT
>few|TRBJ1-2|12|TRBV20-1|.
CSARVSRGGYTF
TGCAGTGCTAGAGTTTCGAGGGGTGGCTACACCTTC
>.|TRBJ2-5|13|TRBV20-1|TRBD1
CSALTGREETQYF
TGCAGTGCCCTGACAGGGCGGGAAGAGACCCAGTACTTC
>.|TRBJ2-7|13|TRBV24-1|TRBD2
CATSGRSSYEQYF
TGTGCCACTAGCGGGAGGAGCTCCTACGAGCAGTACTTC
>.|TRBJ2-4|14|TRBV20-1|TRBD1
CSAPLRQGKNIQYF
TGCAGTGCTCCTCTGCGACAGGGAAAAAACATTCAGTACTTC
>.|TRBJ2-3|16|TRBV12-3/TRBV12-4|.
CASSRVPGEGADAQYF
TGTGCCAGCAGTAGGGTACCGGGAGAGGGAGCAGATGCGCAGTATTTT
>.|TRBJ1-3|15|TRBV29-1|TRBD1
CSVLWGTGTGNTIYF
TGCAGCGTTCTTTGGGGGACAGGGACTGGAAACACCATATATTTT
>.|TRBJ1-2|16|TRBV7-2|.
CASSLALPGVPYGYTF
TGTGCCAGCAGCTTAGCGCTCCCAGGGGTTCCCTATGGCTACACCTTC
>few|TRBJ1-1|13|TRBV10-3|.
CAITGDSNQTAFF
TGTGCCATCACAGGAGACAGCAACCAGACGGCTTTCTTT
>.|TRBJ2-5|14|TRBV3-1|TRBD2
CASSQGLGSGGSYF
TGTGCCAGCAGCCAAGGTTTAGGTAGCGGGGGGTCGTACTTC
>.|TRBJ2-3|14|TRBV25-1|TRBD1
CASSVSGGPDTQYF
TGTGCCAGCAGTGTTTCAGGGGGCCCAGATACGCAGTATTTT
>few|TRBJ2-1|16|TRBV5-6|TRBD2
CASSLTSGANYNEQFF
TGTGCCAGCAGCTTGACTAGCGGGGCCAACTACAATGAGCAGTTCTTC
>.|TRBJ1-2|14|TRBV27|TRBD1
CASSMTGGFYGYTF
TGTGCCAGCAGCATGACAGGGGGCTTCTATGGCTACACCTTC
>.|TRBJ2-3|18|TRBV20-1|TRBD2
CSARGFKIAGARTDTQYF
TGCAGTGCTAGAGGATTTAAAATAGCGGGGGCACGCACAGATACGCAGTATTTT
>few|TRBJ2-7|15|TRBV5-1|.
CASSLALSSSYEQYF
TGCGCCAGCAGCTTGGCGCTTAGCAGCTCCTACGAGCAGTACTTC
>.|TRBJ1-2|13|TRBV24-1|.
CATSIDKGGGYTF
TGTGCCACCAGTATCGACAAGGGGGGAGGCTACACCTTC
>.|TRBJ2-3|12|TRBV30|.
CAWSVVPDTQYF
TGTGCCTGGAGTGTAGTCCCAGATACGCAGTATTTT
>few|TRBJ1-4|15|TRBV6-5|TRBD1
CASSPTWTGLEKLFF
TGTGCCAGCAGTCCTACTTGGACAGGGTTGGAAAAACTGTTTTTT
>.|TRBJ2-5|16|TRBV18|.
CASSPPIGVLLETQYF
TGTGCCAGCTCACCACCTATCGGGGTCCTCTTAGAGACCCAGTACTTC
>.|TRBJ1-4|17|TRBV7-9|TRBD1
CASSQPAGQGTNEELFF
TGTGCCAGCAGCCAACCGGCCGGACAGGGCACTAATGAAGAACTGTTTTTT
>few|TRBJ1-1|14|TRBV20-1|.
CSARGQTMNTEAFF
TGCAGTGCTCGCGGGCAGACAATGAACACTGAAGCTTTCTTT
>.|TRBJ2-5|13|TRBV24-1|.
CATSDTYQETQYF
TGTGCCACCAGTGACACTTACCAAGAGACCCAGTACTTC
>.|TRBJ1-5|16|TRBV4-2|TRBD1
CASSPRTGDSNQPQHF
TGTGCCAGCAGCCCCCGGACAGGGGATAGCAATCAGCCCCAGCATTTT
>.|TRBJ2-1|14|TRBV4-1|.
CASSQATEDNEQFF
TGCGCCAGCAGCCAAGCTACTGAAGACAATGAGCAGTTCTTC